This entry lists 15 T cell receptor beta chains sequenced from one sample in a study of blood T cell repertoires in COVID-19. Method: immunoSEQ multiplex PCR; TCRdb's copy keeps in-frame clones and lacks some. Of approximately 330,000 clones listed, approximately 88% are singletons. The sequenced material came from peripheral blood. All receptors derive from a man in his thirties or forties with COVID-19, enrolled during active disease.

The rearrangement uses TRBV9 and TRBJ2-1, with a tentative D call TRBD2 (5 bases). Germline CDR1 and CDR2: SGDLS and YYNGEE. V dropped 5 bases and J dropped 7 bases, with 16 bases sitting between them. CDR3 length equals 14 residues. CDR3 sequence reads: CASSAGGPANEQFF. The CDR3 DNA is TGTGCCAGCAGTGCCGGAGGACCAGCTAATGAGCAGTTCTTC.

Regarding this clone: The sample has other DNA sequences that encode this CDR3 too. The V gene is TRBV27, the J gene TRBJ2-1, with D possibly being TRBD2 (5 bases). V lost 3 bases to trimming and J lost 7 bases, with 7 bases between them. CDR3 length: 12 residues. Germline lookup yields CDR1 MNHEY and CDR2 SMNVEV (reference sequence). The CDR3 sequence: CASSFGGNEQFF. CDR3 nucleotides: TGTGCCAGCAGTTTCGGCGGGAATGAGCAGTTCTTC.

This chain connects TRBV7-3 to TRBJ1-2, with unresolved D. The CDR3 length is 12 residues. Germline V gives CDR1 SGHTA, CDR2 FQGTGA. V lost 2 bases and J 4 bases, leaving 5 bases between the germline ends. CDR3 sequence reads: CASSLSGYGYTF. The CDR3, as DNA: TGTGCCAGCAGCTTATCAGGCTATGGCTACACCTTC.

The chain couples TRBV7-9 to TRBJ2-6; the D gene is possibly TRBD1 (5 bases). The V end lost 7 bases, the J end lost 1 base, and 11 bases lay between the germline ends. Germline loops: CDR1 SEHNR, CDR2 FQNEAQ (reference sequence). The CDR3 runs to 15 residues. CDR3 residues: CASTTQVSGANVLTF. CDR3 DNA sequence: TGTGCCAGCACCACACAGGTGTCTGGGGCCAACGTCCTGACTTTC. The full variable domain, with the rest looked up from reference TRBV7-9 and TRBJ2-6, is DTGVSQNPRHKITKRGQNVTFRCDPISEHNRLYWYRQTLGQGPEFLTYFQNEAQLEKSRLLSDRFSAERPKGSFSTLEIQRTEQGDSAMYLCASTTQVSGANVLTFGAGSRLTVL.

This rearrangement joins TRBV19 to TRBJ2-5; D might be TRBD2 (7 bases). Germline V CDR1 and CDR2: LNHDA, SQIVND (reference sequence). Trimming took 2 bases from V and 5 from J, leaving 18 bases between them. This CDR3 region has 16 residues. CDR3 region: CASSIRGGRGVETQYF. CDR3 bases: TGTGCCAGTAGTATAAGGGGGGGCAGGGGTGTGGAGACCCAGTACTTC.

J is TRBJ1-1 and V is TRBV5-1, with no clear D. This CDR3 spans 14 amino acids. V lost 0 bases, J lost 2 bases, and 8 bases lay in between. Germline assignment: CDR1 SGHRS and CDR2 YFSETQ. CDR3: CASSLGGSNTEAFF. The CDR3 DNA reads as TGCGCCAGCAGCTTGGGTGGCAGTAACACTGAAGCTTTCTTT.

The chain has TRBV10-3 and TRBJ2-5, with a weak D call TRBD1 (5 bases). The germline V gene has CDR1 ENHRY and CDR2 SYGVKD. The CDR3 has 13 amino acids. V was shortened by 2 bases and J by 11 bases, with 15 bases between the two germline ends. CDR3 in DNA: TGTGCCATCAGTGAGCAGGGATCCGAGGATCAGTACTTC. It codes for CAISEQGSEDQYF.

This clone was picked up a small number of times. CDR3 nucleotide sequence: TGTGCCACCAGCCCTGGGGAGCGTCAGCCCCAGCATTTT. Residues: CATSPGERQPQHF. The gene calls are TRBV15 and TRBJ1-5; D ambiguous. Germline CDR1 reads LNHNV; CDR2 reads YYDKDF (reference sequence). The length of the CDR3 is 13 residues. The germline V and J ends were trimmed by 5 bases and 6 bases, with 11 bases remaining between them.

The DNA of the CDR3 is TGTGCCAGCAGCGCCCGACAGGGGGCGGGGGGTGAAGCTTTCTTT. Its translation: CASSARQGAGGEAFF. V and J are TRBV9 and TRBJ1-1, with 10 bases fitting TRBD1. Germline assignment: CDR1 SGDLS and CDR2 YYNGEE. The CDR3 length is 15 residues. V lost 3 bases and J lost 7; bases outside the gene matches: 9.

The V gene is TRBV6-6, the J gene TRBJ1-1; D is possibly TRBD1 (5 bases). Trimming left V 2 bases short and J 3 bases short, with 13 bases between. This CDR3 has 15 residues. Germline CDR1 MNHNY, CDR2 SVGAGI (reference sequence). CDR3 in DNA: TGTGCCAGCAGTTACGGAGGGGCGCAGGACACTGAAGCTTTCTTT. Translated: CASSYGGAQDTEAFF.

The genes are TRBV29-1 and TRBJ2-1; perhaps TRBD2 as D (5 bases). Trimming took 6 bases from V and 6 from J, leaving 15 bases between them. Per the germline V gene, CDR1 is SQVTM and CDR2 is ANQGSEA. CDR3 length: 13 amino acids. CDR3: CSVPAREANEQFF. CDR3 DNA: TGCAGCGTCCCAGCCCGGGAAGCCAATGAGCAGTTCTTC.

This chain connects TRBV14 to TRBJ2-3, with 12 nucleotides matching TRBD1. CDR1 is SGHDN, CDR2 FVKESK, per germline. The J segment lost 0 bases and the V segment lost 0 bases, leaving 1 base of the junction unmatched. There are 17 residues in the CDR3. CDR3 nucleotide sequence: TGTGCCAGCAGCCAAGAGGGACAGGGGGCGAGCACAGATACGCAGTATTTT. Protein sequence: CASSQEGQGASTDTQYF.

This sequence joins TRBV7-2 and TRBJ1-1; tentatively, D is TRBD1 (6 bases). Looked up from germline, CDR1 is SGHTA and CDR2 is FQGNSA. The CDR3 sequence is 14 residues long. With 6 bases removed from V and 0 bases from J, the gap between germline ends came to 11 bases. The CDR3 protein is CASSFGQLNTEAFF. The CDR3 bases are TGTGCCAGCAGTTTTGGACAGCTGAACACTGAAGCTTTCTTT.

The V and J genes are TRBV3-1 (or the pseudogene TRBV3-2) and TRBJ2-7; D ambiguous. The CDR3 is 14 amino acids. Trimming left V 4 bases short and J 0 bases short, with 10 bases between. CDR1 is LGHDT, CDR2 YNNKEL, per germline (reference sequence). CDR3 residues: CASSPRRSSYEQYF. In DNA form, the CDR3 reads TGTGCCAGCAGCCCCCGACGGAGCTCCTACGAGCAGTACTTC.

Concerning this clone itself: The same CDR3 also results from other DNA sequences found in this sample. J is TRBJ1-3 and V is TRBV19, with D uncertain. V was trimmed by 3 bases and J by 0 bases, leaving 9 bases between them. CDR1 is LNHDA, CDR2 SQIVND, per germline (reference sequence). The CDR3 extends over 15 amino acids. CDR3 in amino acids: CASSIGESSGNTIYF. CDR3 DNA sequence: TGTGCCAGTAGTATTGGAGAAAGCTCTGGAAACACCATATATTTT.